These 29 T cell receptor beta chains came from one sample sequenced in a study of neoadjuvant nivolumab and ipilimumab in lung cancer. Profiled with immunoSEQ multiplex PCR; TCRdb holds only in-frame clones, not every one. The sample contains approximately 17,000 clones, around 80% of which appear only once. The material sequenced was tumor tissue, taken after neoadjuvant nivolumab, alone or with ipilimumab, at or shortly before surgery. All receptors come from an adult with non-small cell lung cancer.

A single count supports this clone. The chain joins TRBV10-2 to TRBJ2-1; 8 bases match TRBD2. Looked up from germline, CDR1 is WSHSY and CDR2 is SAAADI. J lost 7 bases, V lost 3 bases, and 8 bases had no gene match. This CDR3 region has 15 residues. The DNA of the CDR3 is TGCGCCAGCAGTGAACCAGCGGGAGAGGGGAATGAGCAGTTCTTC. This translates into CASSEPAGEGNEQFF.

The chain links TRBV4-2 to TRBJ2-3; 7 positions agree with TRBD1. Trimming removed 0 bases from V and 4 bases from J; junction bases left unmatched: 7. The germline V gene has CDR1 LGHNA and CDR2 YNFKEQ. This CDR3 has 16 residues. The CDR3 here is CASSQDWGQPSDTQYF. Here the CDR3 DNA reads TGTGCCAGCAGCCAAGACTGGGGACAGCCTTCAGATACGCAGTATTTT.

The rearrangement joins TRBV30 to TRBJ1-5; TRBD1 matches 10 bases. Germline assignment: CDR1 GTSNPN and CDR2 SVGIG (reference sequence). V was pared by 1 base and J by 5 bases, with 11 bases of the junction left unmatched. The CDR3 sequence is 17 residues long. The CDR3 reads CAWSGPDRGRLYQPQHF. As DNA, the CDR3 is TGTGCCTGGAGTGGTCCCGACAGGGGGCGATTGTATCAGCCCCAGCATTTT. The whole variable domain, remainder taken from reference TRBV30 and TRBJ1-5, is SQTIHQWPATLVQPVGSPLSLECTVEGTSNPNLYWYRQAAGRGLQLLFYSVGIGQISSEVPQNLSASRPQDRQFILSSKKLLLSDSGFYLCAWSGPDRGRLYQPQHFGDGTRLSIL.

V is TRBV7-9 and J is TRBJ1-5, with a tentative D call TRBD1 (5 bases). This CDR3 contains 15 residues. The ends were cut back, 3 bases at V and 7 bases at J, with 16 bases in the middle. CDR1 SEHNR and CDR2 FQNEAQ come from the germline V gene (reference sequence). The CDR3 spells CASSLAQGRGQPQHF. CDR3 sequence (DNA): TGTGCCAGCAGCTTGGCTCAGGGTCGAGGACAGCCCCAGCATTTT.

This sequence joins TRBV18 and TRBJ2-3, with a weak D call TRBD2 (5 bases). Germline V CDR1 and CDR2: KGHSH, LQKENI. V was clipped by 3 bases and J by 3 bases, with 10 bases between them. CDR3 size: 14 residues. The CDR3 DNA is TGTGCCAGCTCACCCATTGAGGGAACAGATACGCAGTATTTT. Protein product: CASSPIEGTDTQYF.

The V call is TRBV27, the J call TRBJ2-7; D tentatively reads TRBD1 or TRBD2 (5 bases each). Germline-derived CDR1 and CDR2 are MNHEY and SMNVEV (reference sequence). Trimming stripped 3 bases from V and 5 bases from J, with 8 bases between. CDR3 size: 12 residues. CDR3 residues: CASSFRGNEQYF. The CDR3 coding sequence is TGTGCCAGCAGTTTTCGGGGCAACGAGCAGTACTTC.

The chain has TRBV7-9 and TRBJ2-7, with 7 bases matching TRBD1. Germline CDR1 is SEHNR and CDR2 is FQNEAQ (reference sequence). With 5 bases clipped from V and 13 bases from J, the junction kept 14 bases outside the gene matches. This CDR3 region has 13 residues. Here the CDR3 DNA reads TGTGCCAGCAGCCCTGTTAACAGGGGCCTTATATACTTC. It translates to CASSPVNRGLIYF.

The rearrangement links TRBV6-1 to TRBJ2-2, with D possibly being TRBD1 (6 bases). Germline assignment: CDR1 MNHNS and CDR2 SASEGT. V shed 4 bases and J shed 11 bases, with 20 bases lying between them. The CDR3 is made up of 15 amino acids. DNA of the CDR3: TGTGCCAGCAGTGTATCGAGCGCCGTAGGGGGAGAGCTGTTTTTT. Protein sequence: CASSVSSAVGGELFF.

This clone appeared a few times. The chain employs TRBV5-1 and TRBJ2-3; 7 nucleotides agree with TRBD2. CDR3 length: 15 residues. Looked up from germline, CDR1 is SGHRS and CDR2 is YFSETQ. Germline trimming cut 4 bases from V and 0 bases from J; bases unmatched to any gene: 5. This CDR3 is CASSRASGSTDTQYF. Here the CDR3 DNA reads TGCGCCAGCAGCCGGGCTAGCGGTAGCACAGATACGCAGTATTTT.

In nucleotides, the CDR3 is TGTGCCAGCAGTTGGGGGACTAGCGGGAGGGCCAGTGAGCAGTTCTTC. Protein: CASSWGTSGRASEQFF. The chain is built from TRBV6-6 and TRBJ2-1; 16 bases align to TRBD2. The germline V gene encodes CDR1 MNHNY and CDR2 SVGAGI (reference sequence). After removal of 4 bases from V and 9 bases from J, the junction contained 6 bases not matched to a gene. CDR3 length: 16 amino acids.

This chain connects TRBV25-1 to TRBJ2-7; TRBD2 aligns across 14 bases. CDR3 length equals 16 residues. V lost 5 bases to trimming and J lost 5 bases; unmatched junction nucleotides: 8. The germline V gene has CDR1 MGHDK and CDR2 SYGVNS. CDR3 nucleotide sequence: TGTGCCAGCAGTTTCTTACCGGGACTAGCGGGAGACGAGCAGTACTTC. It encodes CASSFLPGLAGDEQYF.

This clone was observed a few times. This chain uses TRBV6-5 with TRBJ2-7; D uncertain. The CDR3 is 14 amino acids. Looked up from germline, CDR1 is MNHEY and CDR2 is SVGAGI. The germline V and J ends were trimmed by 8 bases and 1 base, with 15 bases remaining between them. The CDR3 coding sequence is TGTGCCAGCCGCACCCCGGGTGGGTCCTACGAGCAGTACTTC. Translated: CASRTPGGSYEQYF.

The gene calls are TRBV27 and TRBJ2-3, with 10 bases that match TRBD2. Germline lookup yields CDR1 MNHEY and CDR2 SMNVEV (reference sequence). Trimming at V came to 6 bases and at J to 2 bases, leaving 8 bases not matched to a gene. The CDR3 loop spans 16 amino acids. CDR3 protein: CASRDNSGRFTDTQYF. CDR3 bases: TGTGCCAGCAGAGATAATAGCGGGAGGTTCACAGATACGCAGTATTTT.

The rearrangement links TRBV29-1 to TRBJ2-7; D is ambiguous. V lost 5 bases and J lost 6, with 20 bases in between. Per the germline V gene, CDR1 is SQVTM and CDR2 is ANQGSEA. The CDR3 has 14 residues. This CDR3 is CSVSPLGVLGEQYF. Here the CDR3 DNA reads TGCAGCGTTAGTCCGCTCGGAGTCTTGGGCGAGCAGTACTTC.

This chain connects TRBV28 to TRBJ1-3, with 8 bases that match TRBD1. Germline CDR1 MDHEN, CDR2 SYDVKM. CDR3 length: 14 residues. J gave up 2 bases and V 6 bases, and 3 bases lay outside the gene matches. CDR3 DNA sequence: TGTGCCAGCAGCCCGACAGGGGCTGGAAACACCATATATTTT. It specifies CASSPTGAGNTIYF.

The rearrangement uses TRBV7-9 and TRBJ1-1; D is uncertain. The germline gives CDR1 SEHNR, CDR2 FQNEAQ (reference sequence). This CDR3 has 15 amino acids. The V end lost 5 bases, the J end lost 1 base, and 14 bases lay between the germline ends. CDR3 DNA sequence: TGTGCCAGCAGCCCATTAGGCGGCAGGAACACTGAAGCTTTCTTT. Amino acids: CASSPLGGRNTEAFF.

J is TRBJ2-7 and V is TRBV6-5; 7 nucleotides agree with TRBD2. CDR3 length: 13 residues. Germline V CDR1 and CDR2: MNHEY, SVGAGI. Losses at the gene ends were 8 bases for V and 6 bases for J; bases not matched to a gene: 10. CDR3 sequence reads: CASAFGRWGEQYF. The CDR3 DNA follows: TGTGCCAGCGCCTTCGGGAGGTGGGGCGAGCAGTACTTC.

The V and J genes are TRBV20-1 and TRBJ1-1; D is possibly TRBD1 (5 bases). V was trimmed by 5 bases and J by 6 bases, leaving 10 bases between them. This CDR3 contains 11 residues. Germline loops: CDR1 DFQATT, CDR2 SNEGSKA (reference sequence). CDR3 bases: TGCAGTGCTCCTAGGGGCGCTGAAGCTTTCTTT. This encodes CSAPRGAEAFF.

The chain combines TRBV6-5 with TRBJ1-1; a weak D match, TRBD1 (6 bases). CDR1 and CDR2 from the germline V gene are MNHEY and SVGAGI. This CDR3 is built from 14 residues. Trimming pared 0 bases from V and 5 bases from J, leaving 10 bases between. CDR3 sequence reads: CASSYSGRGTEAFF. CDR3 coding DNA: TGTGCCAGCAGTTACTCTGGCAGGGGAACTGAAGCTTTCTTT.

The rearrangement uses TRBV4-1 and TRBJ1-5; tentatively, D is TRBD1 (6 bases). CDR1 MGHRA and CDR2 YSYEKL come from the germline V gene. The length of the CDR3 is 17 residues. V was shortened by 0 bases and J by 2 bases, with 14 bases between the two germline ends. CDR3 sequence (DNA): TGCGCCAGCAGCCAAGATTGGGGGGCGGGGGGCAATCAGCCCCAGCATTTT. Protein: CASSQDWGAGGNQPQHF.

The rearrangement uses TRBV6-5 and TRBJ2-7; 7 positions agree with TRBD2. This CDR3 has 12 residues. The germline gives CDR1 MNHEY, CDR2 SVGAGI. V was pared by 11 bases and J by 3 bases, with 7 bases of the junction left unmatched. Written as DNA, the CDR3 is TGTGCCTCCGCGGCTAGCGGCTACGAGCAGTACTTC. Its protein product is CASAASGYEQYF.

The chain recombines TRBV11-2 with TRBJ2-7; TRBD2 aligns across 10 bases. Looked up from germline, CDR1 is SGHAT and CDR2 is FQNNGV. The CDR3 sequence is 14 residues long. With 4 bases clipped from V and 3 bases from J, the junction kept 3 bases outside the gene matches. CDR3 DNA sequence: TGTGCCAGCAGCTATACTAGCGGGAACTACGAGCAGTACTTC. This encodes CASSYTSGNYEQYF. The complete variable domain, with remaining parts taken from reference TRBV11-2 and TRBJ2-7, reads EAGVAQSPRYKIIEKRQSVAFWCNPISGHATLYWYQQILGQGPKLLIQFQNNGVVDDSQLPKDRFSAERLKGVDSTLKIQPAKLEDSAVYLCASSYTSGNYEQYFGPGTRLTVT.

The rearrangement links TRBV29-1 to TRBJ2-7; no definite D call. The CDR3 consists of 11 residues. Trimming left V 4 bases short and J 2 bases short, with 6 bases between. Germline values: CDR1 SQVTM, CDR2 ANQGSEA. The CDR3 coding sequence is TGCAGCGTTGGAATAGCCTACGAGCAGTACTTC. Encoded protein: CSVGIAYEQYF.

The chain combines TRBV5-1 with TRBJ2-6, with D perhaps TRBD1 (6 bases). CDR3 length: 19 residues. The germline gives CDR1 SGHRS, CDR2 YFSETQ. With 0 bases removed from V and 0 bases from J, the gap between germline ends came to 16 bases. This chain's CDR3 is CASSLALGGRSSGANVLTF. The CDR3 nucleotides read TGCGCCAGCAGCTTGGCCTTAGGGGGAAGGAGCTCTGGGGCCAACGTCCTGACTTTC.

This clone was seen more than once but under ten times. This chain links TRBV4-2 with TRBJ2-2; D gene unclear. From germline, CDR1 is LGHNA and CDR2 YNFKEQ. The V and J ends lost 1 base and 0 bases respectively, with 6 bases between them. The length of the CDR3 is 15 residues. In DNA form, the CDR3 reads TGTGCCAGCAGCCAAGGCGCCACGAACACCGGGGAGCTGTTTTTT. Translation: CASSQGATNTGELFF.

The CDR3 nucleotides are TGCGCCAGCAGCAGGGTTGGCTCTGGAAACACCATATATTTT. Translating gives CASSRVGSGNTIYF. V is TRBV5-1 and J is TRBJ1-3; D gene ambiguous. V was cut by 4 bases and J by 0 bases, with 8 bases left in between. The V gene's germline CDR1 is SGHRS and CDR2 YFSETQ. The CDR3 covers 14 residues. Based on the CDR3 plus reference TRBV5-1 and TRBJ1-3, the full variable domain is KAGVTQTPRYLIKTRGQQVTLSCSPISGHRSVSWYQQTPGQGLQFLFEYFSETQRNKGNFPGRFSGRQFSNSRSEMNVSTLELGDSALYLCASSRVGSGNTIYFGEGSWLTVV.

The rearrangement uses TRBV4-1 and TRBJ2-7, with no clear D. V was pared by 1 base and J by 2 bases, with 9 bases between. This CDR3 has 14 residues. The germline gives CDR1 MGHRA, CDR2 YSYEKL. CDR3 bases: TGCGCCAGCAGCCAAGGAGCACTACCCTACGAGCAGTACTTC. This encodes CASSQGALPYEQYF.

The chain combines TRBV7-9 with TRBJ2-6; no clear D gene. CDR3 length: 14 amino acids. CDR1 and CDR2 (germline): SEHNR, FQNEAQ (reference sequence). V was pared by 5 bases and J by 2 bases, with 7 bases between. CDR3 coding DNA: TGTGCCAGCAGCCCCGTGGCTGGGGCCAACGTCCTGACTTTC. Residues: CASSPVAGANVLTF.

The V and J genes are TRBV27 and TRBJ2-5, with TRBD1 as a possible D gene (6 bases). This CDR3 has 13 residues. Trimming removed 4 bases from V and 5 bases from J, with 11 bases in between. Germline V gene sequence: CDR1 MNHEY, CDR2 SMNVEV (reference sequence). The CDR3 DNA is TGTGCCAGCAGTTGGGGGCGCGGGGAGACCCAGTACTTC. It is translated as CASSWGRGETQYF.